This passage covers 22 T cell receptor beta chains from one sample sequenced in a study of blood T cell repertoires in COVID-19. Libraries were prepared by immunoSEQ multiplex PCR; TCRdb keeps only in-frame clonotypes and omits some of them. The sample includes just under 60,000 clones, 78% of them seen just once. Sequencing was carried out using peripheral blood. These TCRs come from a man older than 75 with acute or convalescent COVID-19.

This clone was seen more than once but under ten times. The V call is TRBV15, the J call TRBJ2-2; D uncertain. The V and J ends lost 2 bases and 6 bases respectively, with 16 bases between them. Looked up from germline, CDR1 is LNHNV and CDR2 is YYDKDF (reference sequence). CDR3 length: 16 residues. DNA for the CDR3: TGTGCCACCAGCAGATCCCCCGTTGCAGTGGCCGGGGAGCTGTTTTTT. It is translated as CATSRSPVAVAGELFF.

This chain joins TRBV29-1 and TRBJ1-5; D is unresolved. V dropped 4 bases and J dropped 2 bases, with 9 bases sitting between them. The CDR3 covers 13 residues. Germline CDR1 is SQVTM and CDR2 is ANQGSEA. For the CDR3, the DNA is TGCAGCGTTGTGGAGACGCGCAATCAGCCCCAGCATTTT. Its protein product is CSVVETRNQPQHF.

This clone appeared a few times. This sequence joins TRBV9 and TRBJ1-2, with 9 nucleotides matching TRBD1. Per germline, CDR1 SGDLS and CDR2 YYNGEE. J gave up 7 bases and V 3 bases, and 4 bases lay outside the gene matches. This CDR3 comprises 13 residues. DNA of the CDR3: TGTGCCAGCAGCGCCGGGACAGGGTCTGGCTACACCTTC. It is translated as CASSAGTGSGYTF.

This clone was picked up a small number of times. CDR3 sequence (DNA): TGCAGCGCCATGAACACCGGGGAGCTGTTTTTT. This encodes CSAMNTGELFF. This chain connects TRBV29-1 to TRBJ2-2; the D is unclear. Between the trimmed V and J ends, which lost 7 bases and 1 base, there was a span of 4 bases. The germline gives CDR1 SQVTM, CDR2 ANQGSEA. The CDR3 is made up of 11 amino acids.

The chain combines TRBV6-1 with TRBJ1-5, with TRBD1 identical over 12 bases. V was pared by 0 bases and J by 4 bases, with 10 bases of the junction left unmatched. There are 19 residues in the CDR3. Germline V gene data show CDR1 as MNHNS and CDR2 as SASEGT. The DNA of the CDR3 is TGTGCCAGCAGTGAAGCTGGGACAGGGGGCGCAAAGGGGAATCAGCCCCAGCATTTT. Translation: CASSEAGTGGAKGNQPQHF.

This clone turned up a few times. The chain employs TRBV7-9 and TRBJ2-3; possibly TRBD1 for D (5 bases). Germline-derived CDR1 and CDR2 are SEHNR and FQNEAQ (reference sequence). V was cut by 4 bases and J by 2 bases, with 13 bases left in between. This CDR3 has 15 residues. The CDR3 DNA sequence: TGTGCCAGCAGCTACGGGCCAGGGAACACAGATACGCAGTATTTT. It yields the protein CASSYGPGNTDTQYF.

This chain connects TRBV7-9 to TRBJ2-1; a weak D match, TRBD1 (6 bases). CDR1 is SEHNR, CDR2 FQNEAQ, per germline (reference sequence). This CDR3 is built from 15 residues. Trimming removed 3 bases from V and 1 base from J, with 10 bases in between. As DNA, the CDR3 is TGTGCCAGCAGCTTGGTTACAGGGTCCTACAATGAGCAGTTCTTC. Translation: CASSLVTGSYNEQFF.

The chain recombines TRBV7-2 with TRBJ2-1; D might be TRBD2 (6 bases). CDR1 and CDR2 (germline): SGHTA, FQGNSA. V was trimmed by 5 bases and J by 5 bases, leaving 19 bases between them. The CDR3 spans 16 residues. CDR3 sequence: CASSKWLGGTDNEQFF. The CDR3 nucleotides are TGTGCCAGCAGCAAATGGCTAGGCGGGACGGACAATGAGCAGTTCTTC.

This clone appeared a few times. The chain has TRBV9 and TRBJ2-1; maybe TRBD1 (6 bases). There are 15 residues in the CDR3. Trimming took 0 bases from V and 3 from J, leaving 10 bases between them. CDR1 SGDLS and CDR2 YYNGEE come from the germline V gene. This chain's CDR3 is CASSVGGGFYNEQFF. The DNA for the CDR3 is TGTGCCAGCAGCGTAGGTGGGGGCTTCTACAATGAGCAGTTCTTC.

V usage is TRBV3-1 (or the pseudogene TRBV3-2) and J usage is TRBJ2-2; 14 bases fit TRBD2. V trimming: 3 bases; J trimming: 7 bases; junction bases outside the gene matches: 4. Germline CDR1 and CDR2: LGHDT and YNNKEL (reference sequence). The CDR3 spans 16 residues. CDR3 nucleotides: TGTGCCAGCAGCCAGGGGACTAGCGGGAGTTTCGGGGAGCTGTTTTTT. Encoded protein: CASSQGTSGSFGELFF.

The CDR3 DNA reads as TGTGCCAGCAGCGATAGCAGGGGGCGCGGGCTAGGAAGCTACACCTTC. It translates to CASSDSRGRGLGSYTF. The V call is TRBV3-1 (or the pseudogene TRBV3-2), the J call TRBJ1-2; 8 nucleotides agree with TRBD1. Germline assignment: CDR1 LGHDT and CDR2 YNNKEL (reference sequence). Trimming cost V 5 bases and J 9 bases; bases outside gene matches: 17. The CDR3 is made up of 16 amino acids.

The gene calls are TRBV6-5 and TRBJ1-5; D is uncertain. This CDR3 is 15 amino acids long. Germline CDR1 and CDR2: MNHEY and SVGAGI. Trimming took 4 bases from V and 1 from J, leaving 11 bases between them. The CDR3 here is CASSSTAGSNQPQHF. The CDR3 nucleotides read TGTGCCAGCAGTTCTACAGCGGGAAGCAATCAGCCCCAGCATTTT.

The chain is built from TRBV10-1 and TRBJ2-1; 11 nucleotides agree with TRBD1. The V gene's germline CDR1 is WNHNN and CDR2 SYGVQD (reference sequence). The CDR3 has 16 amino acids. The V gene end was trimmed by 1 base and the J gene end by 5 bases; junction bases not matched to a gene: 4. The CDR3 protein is CASSELRTGGHNEQFF. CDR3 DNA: TGCGCCAGCAGTGAGTTAAGGACAGGGGGCCACAATGAGCAGTTCTTC.

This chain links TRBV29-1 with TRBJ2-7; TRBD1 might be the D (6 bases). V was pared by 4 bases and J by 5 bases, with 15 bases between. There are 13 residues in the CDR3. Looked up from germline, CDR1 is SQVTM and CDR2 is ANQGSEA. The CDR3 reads CSVGGDRLNEQYF. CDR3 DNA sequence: TGCAGCGTTGGTGGTGACAGGCTGAACGAGCAGTACTTC.

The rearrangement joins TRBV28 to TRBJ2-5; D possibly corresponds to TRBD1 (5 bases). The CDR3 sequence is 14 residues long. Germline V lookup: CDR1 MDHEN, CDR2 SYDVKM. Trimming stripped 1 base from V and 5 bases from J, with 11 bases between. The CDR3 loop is CASSLFRAGETQYF. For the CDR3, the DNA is TGTGCCAGCAGTTTATTCAGGGCAGGGGAGACCCAGTACTTC.

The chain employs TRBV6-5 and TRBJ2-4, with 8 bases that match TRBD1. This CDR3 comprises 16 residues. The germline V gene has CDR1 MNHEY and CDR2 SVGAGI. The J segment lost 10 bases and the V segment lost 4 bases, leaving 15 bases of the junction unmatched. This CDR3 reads CASSSHRGQGERIQYF. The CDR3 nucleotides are TGTGCCAGCAGTTCCCACCGTGGACAGGGTGAAAGGATTCAGTACTTC.

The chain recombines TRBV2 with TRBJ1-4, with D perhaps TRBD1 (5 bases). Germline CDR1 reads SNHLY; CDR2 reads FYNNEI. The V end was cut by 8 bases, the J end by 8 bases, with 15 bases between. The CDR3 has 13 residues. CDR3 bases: TGTGCCAGCGAGGCAGGGCGCGACGAAAAACTGTTTTTT. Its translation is CASEAGRDEKLFF. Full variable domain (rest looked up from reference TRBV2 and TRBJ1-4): EPEVTQTPSHQVTQMGQEVILRCVPISNHLYFYWYRQILGQKVEFLVSFYNNEISEKSEIFDDQFSVERPDGSNFTLKIRSTKLEDSAMYFCASEAGRDEKLFFGSGTQLSVL.

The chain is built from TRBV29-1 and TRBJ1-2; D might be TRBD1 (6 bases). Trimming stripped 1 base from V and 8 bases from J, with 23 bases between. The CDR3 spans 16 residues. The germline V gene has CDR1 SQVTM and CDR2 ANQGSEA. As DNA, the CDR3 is TGCAGCGTTGAAGGGGGCGGGGGCGCGGGTCCGGAAGGCTACACCTTC. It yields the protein CSVEGGGGAGPEGYTF.

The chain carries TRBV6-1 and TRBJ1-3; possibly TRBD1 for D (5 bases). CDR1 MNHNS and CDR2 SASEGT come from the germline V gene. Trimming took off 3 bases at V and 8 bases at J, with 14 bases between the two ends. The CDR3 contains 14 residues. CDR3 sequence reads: CASSELRGEDTIYF. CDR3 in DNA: TGTGCCAGCAGTGAGCTAAGGGGTGAAGACACCATATATTTT.

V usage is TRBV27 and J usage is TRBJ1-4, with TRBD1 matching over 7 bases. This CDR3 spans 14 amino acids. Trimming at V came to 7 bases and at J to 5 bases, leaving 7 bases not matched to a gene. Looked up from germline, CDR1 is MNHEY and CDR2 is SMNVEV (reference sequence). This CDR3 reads CASKRAGGNEKLFF. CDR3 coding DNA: TGTGCCAGCAAAAGGGCAGGGGGAAATGAAAAACTGTTTTTT. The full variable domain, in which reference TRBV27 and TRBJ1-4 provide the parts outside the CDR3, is EAQVTQNPRYLITVTGKKLTVTCSQNMNHEYMSWYRQDPGLGLRQIYYSMNVEVTDKGDVPEGYKVSRKEKRNFPLILESPSPNQTSLYFCASKRAGGNEKLFFGSGTQLSVL.

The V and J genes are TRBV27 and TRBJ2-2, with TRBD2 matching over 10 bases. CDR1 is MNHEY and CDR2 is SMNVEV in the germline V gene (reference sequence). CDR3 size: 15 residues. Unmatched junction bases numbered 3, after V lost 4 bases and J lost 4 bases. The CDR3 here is CASSSSGSITGELFF. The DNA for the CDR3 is TGTGCCAGCAGTTCTAGCGGGAGTATCACCGGGGAGCTGTTTTTT.

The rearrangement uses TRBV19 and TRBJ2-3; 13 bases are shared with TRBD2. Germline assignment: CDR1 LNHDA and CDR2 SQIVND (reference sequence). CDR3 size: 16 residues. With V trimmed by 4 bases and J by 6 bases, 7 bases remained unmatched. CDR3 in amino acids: CASSTRTSGGRDTQYF. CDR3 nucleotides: TGTGCCAGTAGTACCCGGACTAGCGGGGGACGGGATACGCAGTATTTT. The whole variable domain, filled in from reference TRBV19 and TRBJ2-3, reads DGGITQSPKYLFRKEGQNVTLSCEQNLNHDAMYWYRQDPGQGLRLIYYSQIVNDFQKGDIAEGYSVSREKKESFPLTVTSAQKNPTAFYLCASSTRTSGGRDTQYFGPGTRLTVL.